Below, 16 T cell receptor beta chains from the same sample are listed, as sequenced in a study of cytomegalovirus exposure and HLA in healthy donors. Amplification used 60 Vbeta primers and 13 Jbeta primers. Data came from immunoSEQ multiplex PCR; TCRdb stores just in-frame clones and leaves some out. The profile covers around 170,000 clones, with around 80% appearing a single time and approximately 2.1% taken by the ten largest. Sample: PBMCs. The source is a woman in her 30s in good health and CMV-seronegative.

This clone has more than one count but fewer than ten. This chain uses TRBV6-5 with TRBJ1-1; D gene ambiguous. Germline assignment: CDR1 MNHEY and CDR2 SVGAGI. The CDR3 sequence is 14 residues long. V dropped 2 bases and J dropped 5 bases, with 12 bases sitting between them. CDR3 protein: CASSYEFRGTEAFF. In nucleotides, the CDR3 is TGTGCCAGCAGTTACGAGTTTAGAGGGACTGAAGCTTTCTTT.

The genes are TRBV6-6 and TRBJ2-1; 12 nucleotides align to TRBD2. Germline V gene data show CDR1 as MNHNY and CDR2 as SVGAGI (reference sequence). The V and J ends lost 0 bases and 5 bases, in that order; junction bases with no gene match: 2. This CDR3 contains 16 residues. CDR3 nucleotide sequence: TGTGCCAGCAGTTACTCCCGACTAGCGGGGGACAATGAGCAGTTCTTC. As protein: CASSYSRLAGDNEQFF.

The chain links TRBV6-5 to TRBJ2-2; TRBD1 matches 7 bases. V lost 4 bases and J lost 3; bases outside the gene matches: 5. The CDR3 covers 15 residues. CDR1 MNHEY and CDR2 SVGAGI come from the germline V gene. CDR3 DNA sequence: TGTGCCAGCAGTTTACAGGGGCTCGACACCGGGGAGCTGTTTTTT. Translating gives CASSLQGLDTGELFF.

This clone was counted once. The chain has TRBV7-6 and TRBJ1-2, with D uncertain. Between the trimmed V and J ends, which lost 0 bases and 1 base, there was a span of 6 bases. Germline V gives CDR1 SGHVS, CDR2 FNYEAQ. This CDR3 contains 14 residues. The CDR3 nucleotides read TGTGCCAGCAGCTTAGCGCCGGGTAACTATGGCTACACCTTC. This codes for CASSLAPGNYGYTF.

The chain combines TRBV6-1 with TRBJ1-4, with unresolved D. The CDR3 totals 14 residues. With 6 bases removed from V and 7 bases from J, the gap between germline ends came to 15 bases. The V gene's germline CDR1 is MNHNS and CDR2 SASEGT. The CDR3 DNA follows: TGTGCCAGCAGCCCCGACTGGAGTGCTGAAAAACTGTTTTTT. It translates to CASSPDWSAEKLFF.

The chain couples TRBV6-8 to TRBJ2-6, with D perhaps TRBD1 (6 bases). CDR3 length: 18 residues. Germline CDR1 and CDR2: MNHGY and SAAAGT. Trimming took off 5 bases at V and 3 bases at J, with 20 bases between the two ends. CDR3 loop: CASSKRTEGGGGANVLTF. As DNA, the CDR3 is TGTGCCAGCAGTAAAAGAACGGAAGGGGGTGGTGGGGCCAACGTCCTGACTTTC.

V gene TRBV6-5 combines with J gene TRBJ2-6; D is perhaps TRBD1 (5 bases). The germline gives CDR1 MNHEY, CDR2 SVGAGI. This CDR3 comprises 16 residues. Trimming removed 2 bases at V and 3 bases at J, with 11 bases between. CDR3 in amino acids: CASSYAGSFGANVLTF. The CDR3 DNA reads as TGTGCCAGCAGTTACGCAGGGTCGTTTGGGGCCAACGTCCTGACTTTC.

This clone was observed a handful of times. This chain links TRBV9 with TRBJ2-2, with D perhaps TRBD1 (6 bases). Looked up from germline, CDR1 is SGDLS and CDR2 is YYNGEE. The CDR3 loop spans 15 amino acids. V lost 0 bases and J lost 3, with 9 bases in between. This CDR3 reads CASSVAQGYTGELFF. CDR3 bases: TGTGCCAGCAGCGTAGCTCAGGGGTACACCGGGGAGCTGTTTTTT.

The V call is TRBV6-1, the J call TRBJ1-1; weak D call: TRBD1 (6 bases). Trimming cost V 6 bases and J 1 base, with 12 bases left between them. The germline gives CDR1 MNHNS, CDR2 SASEGT. The CDR3 totals 14 residues. This CDR3 is CASSWGPANTEAFF. CDR3 DNA sequence: TGTGCCAGCAGCTGGGGGCCGGCGAACACTGAAGCTTTCTTT.

The chain links TRBV9 to TRBJ2-1, with a possible D match to TRBD2 (5 bases). V lost 5 bases and J 0 bases, leaving 12 bases between the germline ends. Germline CDR1 SGDLS, CDR2 YYNGEE. The CDR3 runs 15 residues. For the CDR3, the DNA is TGTGCCAGCAGTGGGAGCGGAAGCTCCTACAATGAGCAGTTCTTC. This gives the protein CASSGSGSSYNEQFF.

In DNA form, the CDR3 reads TGCAGCGCCCGGGACACGGACTACGAGCAGTACTTC. Translating gives CSARDTDYEQYF. This sequence joins TRBV29-1 and TRBJ2-7; D may be TRBD1 (6 bases). This CDR3 has 12 residues. Germline V gives CDR1 SQVTM, CDR2 ANQGSEA. V was shortened by 7 bases and J by 3 bases, with 13 bases between the two germline ends.

This clone showed up just once. The DNA of the CDR3 is TGTGCCAGCAGTGGGGGACAGGGCGGCGAGCAGTACTTC. It translates to CASSGGQGGEQYF. The chain employs TRBV6-1 and TRBJ2-7; 9 nucleotides line up with TRBD1. Germline CDR1 reads MNHNS; CDR2 reads SASEGT. The CDR3 is 13 residues long. J was trimmed by 6 bases and V by 4 bases; bases with no gene match: 4.

V usage is TRBV9 and J usage is TRBJ1-2; perhaps TRBD1 as D (6 bases). The CDR3 covers 16 residues. The germline V gene has CDR1 SGDLS and CDR2 YYNGEE. V was shortened by 4 bases and J by 0 bases, with 16 bases between the two germline ends. The CDR3 DNA follows: TGTGCCAGCAGCCCCCAGGGACAAGAGACTAACTATGGCTACACCTTC. Amino acids: CASSPQGQETNYGYTF.

The chain is built from TRBV11-2 and TRBJ2-7; 9 nucleotides align to TRBD1. The junction had 5 bases not matched to a gene; V was cut back by 5 bases and J by 0 bases. The CDR3 runs 15 residues. Germline V CDR1 and CDR2: SGHAT, FQNNGV. CDR3: CASSQTGGHSYEQYF. CDR3 DNA: TGTGCCAGCAGCCAAACAGGGGGCCACTCCTACGAGCAGTACTTC.

The gene calls are TRBV29-1 and TRBJ2-7; 11 nucleotides match TRBD1. The CDR3 spans 14 residues. Germline CDR1 SQVTM, CDR2 ANQGSEA. Trimming took 4 bases from V and 7 from J; bases not matched to a gene: 9. CDR3 residues: CSVGVGQGVREQYF. The DNA for the CDR3 is TGCAGCGTTGGAGTGGGACAGGGGGTGAGAGAGCAGTACTTC.

The chain carries TRBV7-6 and TRBJ2-1; a weak D match, TRBD2 (5 bases). The CDR3 is 12 amino acids. The V end was cut by 9 bases, the J end by 7 bases, with 13 bases between. CDR1 and CDR2 (germline): SGHVS, FNYEAQ. CDR3 amino acids: CASSRGTNEQFF. CDR3 bases: TGTGCCAGTTCACGGGGTACTAATGAGCAGTTCTTC.